This record looks at one TCR beta chain sequence and its context. This sample stems from a study of blood T cell repertoires in COVID-19. Across the whole study: The samples span acute and convalescent COVID-19 from the United States, Italy and Spain.

The CDR3 covers 14 residues. Germline V gives CDR1 SGHRS, CDR2 YFSETQ. V was pared by 3 bases and J by 3 bases, with 11 bases between. The data were produced by immunoSEQ multiplex PCR, yet TCRdb's version contains in-frame clones alone and is incomplete. The repertoire includes over 200,000 clones, around 88% of them detected once, and approximately 2.5% sits in the top ten. Material for sequencing was PBMCs or T cells enriched from blood (not recorded which). The J gene is TRBJ2-3, the V gene TRBV5-1; possibly TRBD2 for D (6 bases). This TCR came from a woman in her thirties or forties with acute COVID-19. The CDR3: CASSSGGRTDTQYF. As DNA, the CDR3 is TGCGCCAGCAGCTCTGGGGGGAGGACAGATACGCAGTATTTT.